This is a list of T cell receptor beta chains from one sample in a study of shared clonotypes between healthy human individuals. TCRdb's copy holds only in-frame clones and misses some; the assay was immunoSEQ multiplex PCR. Of some 2 million clones listed, over 85% are singletons. Specimen: naive CD8+ T cells sorted from blood. Receptor source: a man between 18 and 35 years old in good health. Each CDR3 is given with its conserved first and last residue. A D gene is named only where the DNA matches it firmly. Where a row states a size, it is once, few, many or the class of an expanded clone; other rows omit it.

abundance: NA; d_gene: NA; j_gene: TRBJ2-7; v_gene: TRBV9; CDR3aa: CASSGEENEQYF; CDR3nt: TGTGCCAGCAGCGGTGAAGAAAACGAGCAGTACTTC
abundance: NA; d_gene: NA; j_gene: TRBJ2-4; v_gene: TRBV4-1; CDR3aa: CASSHRVEAGKNIQYF; CDR3nt: TGCGCCAGCAGCCACAGGGTCGAAGCGGGCAAAAACATTCAGTACTTC
abundance: NA; d_gene: NA; j_gene: TRBJ2-1; v_gene: TRBV7-9; CDR3aa: CADQEAANEQFF; CDR3nt: TGTGCCGACCAAGAGGCGGCGAATGAGCAGTTCTTC
abundance: NA; d_gene: NA; j_gene: TRBJ2-7; v_gene: TRBV19; CDR3aa: CASSIGAGLYEQYF; CDR3nt: TGTGCCAGTAGTATTGGCGCAGGGCTCTACGAGCAGTACTTC
abundance: NA; d_gene: TRBD2; j_gene: TRBJ2-7; v_gene: TRBV15; CDR3aa: CATSRAGLAGGSYEQYF; CDR3nt: TGTGCCACCAGCAGAGCGGGACTAGCGGGGGGATCCTACGAGCAGTACTTC
abundance: NA; d_gene: NA; j_gene: TRBJ2-3; v_gene: TRBV30; CDR3aa: CAWTSTDTQYF; CDR3nt: TGTGCCTGGACTAGCACAGATACGCAGTATTTT
abundance: NA; d_gene: NA; j_gene: TRBJ2-1; v_gene: TRBV4-1; CDR3aa: CASSQVGGNEQFF; CDR3nt: TGCGCCAGCAGCCAAGTCGGCGGCAATGAGCAGTTCTTC
abundance: NA; d_gene: TRBD2; j_gene: TRBJ2-5; v_gene: TRBV5-1; CDR3aa: CASSQISGGEKTQYF; CDR3nt: TGCGCCAGCAGCCAAATTAGCGGGGGGGAGAAGACCCAGTACTTC
abundance: NA; d_gene: NA; j_gene: TRBJ1-4; v_gene: TRBV6-5; CDR3aa: CASSSTAQPGEKLFF; CDR3nt: TGTGCCAGCAGTTCCACTGCACAACCGGGAGAAAAACTGTTTTTT
abundance: NA; d_gene: NA; j_gene: TRBJ2-1; v_gene: TRBV4-1; CDR3aa: CASSLGTASSYNEQFF; CDR3nt: TGCGCCAGCAGCCTCGGGACGGCAAGCTCCTACAATGAGCAGTTCTTC
abundance: once; d_gene: NA; j_gene: TRBJ2-5; v_gene: TRBV4-1; CDR3aa: CASSTPPAGAQETQYF; CDR3nt: TGCGCCAGCAGCACCCCGCCCGCGGGGGCCCAAGAGACCCAGTACTTC
abundance: NA; d_gene: TRBD2; j_gene: TRBJ2-1; v_gene: TRBV19; CDR3aa: CATLAGEYEQFF; CDR3nt: TGTGCCACACTAGCGGGAGAGTATGAGCAGTTCTTC
abundance: once; d_gene: NA; j_gene: TRBJ1-1; v_gene: TRBV4-3; CDR3aa: CASSQDLPGTEAFF; CDR3nt: TGCGCCAGCAGCCAAGATCTACCAGGGACTGAAGCTTTCTTT
abundance: NA; d_gene: TRBD2; j_gene: TRBJ2-7; v_gene: TRBV7-9; CDR3aa: CASTDSTSDEQYF; CDR3nt: TGTGCCAGCACCGATTCGACTAGCGACGAGCAGTACTTC
abundance: NA; d_gene: NA; j_gene: TRBJ2-7; v_gene: TRBV4-3; CDR3aa: CASSQDVVTLSYEQYF; CDR3nt: TGCGCCAGCAGCCAAGATGTTGTCACCCTGTCCTACGAGCAGTACTTC
abundance: NA; d_gene: TRBD1; j_gene: TRBJ2-7; v_gene: TRBV11-2; CDR3aa: CASSRTGAYEQYF; CDR3nt: TGTGCCAGCAGCCGGACAGGGGCCTACGAGCAGTACTTC
abundance: NA; d_gene: NA; j_gene: TRBJ1-5; v_gene: TRBV6-1; CDR3aa: CASSEWYDGNQPQHF; CDR3nt: TGTGCCAGCAGTGAATGGTATGACGGCAATCAGCCCCAGCATTTT
abundance: few; d_gene: TRBD1; j_gene: TRBJ1-5; v_gene: TRBV9; CDR3aa: CASSVFVRDRVQPQHF; CDR3nt: TGTGCCAGCAGCGTATTTGTACGGGACAGGGTTCAGCCCCAGCATTTT
abundance: NA; d_gene: NA; j_gene: TRBJ2-6; v_gene: TRBV30; CDR3aa: CAWSEGSAGANVLTF; CDR3nt: TGTGCCTGGAGTGAAGGTTCAGCTGGGGCCAACGTCCTGACTTTC
abundance: NA; d_gene: NA; j_gene: TRBJ2-7; v_gene: TRBV10-2; CDR3aa: CASSVEAGSSYEQYF; CDR3nt: TGCGCCAGCAGTGTCGAGGCGGGGAGCTCCTACGAGCAGTACTTC
abundance: NA; d_gene: TRBD1; j_gene: TRBJ1-2; v_gene: TRBV5-6; CDR3aa: CASSSLGEGAGYTF; CDR3nt: TGTGCCAGCAGCTCCCTGGGTGAGGGGGCCGGCTACACCTTC
abundance: NA; d_gene: NA; j_gene: TRBJ2-5; v_gene: TRBV6-6; CDR3aa: CASSYTGSLETQYF; CDR3nt: TGTGCCAGCAGTTACACAGGGAGTCTGGAGACCCAGTACTTC
abundance: NA; d_gene: NA; j_gene: TRBJ1-1; v_gene: TRBV9; CDR3aa: CASSVGGYTEAFF; CDR3nt: TGTGCCAGCAGCGTCGGGGGTTACACTGAAGCTTTCTTT
abundance: NA; d_gene: TRBD2; j_gene: TRBJ2-1; v_gene: TRBV7-9; CDR3aa: CASSLDGTSGINEQFF; CDR3nt: TGTGCCAGCAGCTTAGATGGGACTAGCGGGATCAATGAGCAGTTCTTC
abundance: NA; d_gene: TRBD1; j_gene: TRBJ2-1; v_gene: TRBV18; CDR3aa: CASSPYRGNEQFF; CDR3nt: TGTGCCAGCTCACCATACAGGGGTAATGAGCAGTTCTTC
abundance: NA; d_gene: NA; j_gene: TRBJ2-7; v_gene: TRBV7-2; CDR3aa: CASSYLRGPGTYEQYF; CDR3nt: TGTGCCAGCAGCTACCTCCGAGGCCCGGGAACCTACGAGCAGTACTTC
abundance: few; d_gene: NA; j_gene: TRBJ1-4; v_gene: TRBV27; CDR3aa: CASSSTGSNEKLFF; CDR3nt: TGTGCCAGCAGTTCCACAGGGTCCAATGAAAAACTGTTTTTT
abundance: once; d_gene: NA; j_gene: TRBJ2-3; v_gene: TRBV5-4; CDR3aa: CASSLWQGFDTQYF; CDR3nt: TGTGCCAGCAGCTTGTGGCAGGGGTTCGATACGCAGTATTTT
abundance: NA; d_gene: TRBD1; j_gene: TRBJ1-5; v_gene: TRBV2; CDR3aa: CASSDRGYGQPQHF; CDR3nt: TGTGCCAGCAGTGACAGGGGGTATGGTCAGCCCCAGCATTTT
abundance: NA; d_gene: NA; j_gene: TRBJ2-7; v_gene: TRBV7-7; CDR3aa: CASSLAWNYEQYF; CDR3nt: TGTGCTAGCAGCTTAGCTTGGAACTACGAGCAGTACTTC
abundance: NA; d_gene: TRBD2; j_gene: TRBJ2-3; v_gene: TRBV13; CDR3aa: CASSERLAGNTDTQYF; CDR3nt: TGTGCCAGCAGCGAACGACTAGCGGGGAACACAGATACGCAGTATTTT
abundance: NA; d_gene: NA; j_gene: TRBJ1-1; v_gene: TRBV5-3; CDR3aa: CATTPNRVFIEAFF; CDR3nt: TGTGCCACAACGCCGAACAGGGTTTTTATTGAAGCTTTCTTT
abundance: NA; d_gene: NA; j_gene: TRBJ2-7; v_gene: TRBV5-8; CDR3aa: CATSRTAIPTEQYF; CDR3nt: TGTGCCACATCGCGTACAGCTATACCCACCGAGCAGTACTTC
abundance: NA; d_gene: NA; j_gene: TRBJ2-2; v_gene: TRBV4-1; CDR3aa: CASSQDRQGKNTGELFF; CDR3nt: TGCGCCAGCAGCCAAGATCGCCAGGGGAAAAACACCGGGGAGCTGTTTTTT
abundance: NA; d_gene: NA; j_gene: TRBJ2-2; v_gene: TRBV5-5; CDR3aa: CASSLEANTLLGTIGELFF; CDR3nt: TGTGCCAGCAGCTTGGAAGCGAACACCCTTCTTGGGACCATCGGGGAGCTGTTTTTT
abundance: NA; d_gene: NA; j_gene: TRBJ2-1; v_gene: TRBV7-9; CDR3aa: CASSLLGDGWHEQFF; CDR3nt: TGTGCCAGCAGCCTATTGGGGGACGGTTGGCATGAGCAGTTCTTC
abundance: NA; d_gene: NA; j_gene: TRBJ1-4; v_gene: TRBV5-6; CDR3aa: CASSFMAAAFEKLFF; CDR3nt: TGTGCCAGCAGCTTTATGGCCGCAGCCTTTGAAAAACTGTTTTTT
abundance: NA; d_gene: NA; j_gene: TRBJ2-5; v_gene: TRBV5-6; CDR3aa: CASSSWGGETQYF; CDR3nt: TGTGCCAGCAGCAGCTGGGGAGGAGAGACCCAGTACTTC
abundance: NA; d_gene: TRBD1; j_gene: TRBJ2-7; v_gene: TRBV5-1; CDR3aa: CASSLERDRGNYEQYF; CDR3nt: TGCGCCAGCAGCTTGGAGAGGGACAGGGGGAACTACGAGCAGTACTTC
abundance: NA; d_gene: NA; j_gene: TRBJ2-7; v_gene: TRBV6-5; CDR3aa: CASSYGQDSYEQYF; CDR3nt: TGTGCCAGCAGTTACGGGCAGGACAGCTACGAGCAGTACTTC
abundance: NA; d_gene: TRBD2; j_gene: TRBJ2-1; v_gene: TRBV4-3; CDR3aa: CASSQDPWREGPIEQFF; CDR3nt: TGCGCCAGCAGCCAAGACCCTTGGCGGGAGGGCCCGATTGAGCAGTTCTTC